The 10 T cell receptor beta chains in this list originate from one sample, sequenced in a study of OX40 agonist ivuxolimab in advanced cancers. Sequenced by immunoSEQ multiplex PCR; TCRdb stores in-frame clones only, minus some. The profile covers fewer than 30,000 clones, with 81% appearing a single time and about a third taken by the ten largest. The source material was CD4+ or CD8+ T cells sorted from blood, sampled in a trial of the OX40 agonist ivuxolimab. The receptors here all came from an adult with an advanced solid tumor such as melanoma, head and neck, liver or kidney cancer.

The rearrangement links TRBV5-1 to TRBJ2-1; TRBD1 might be the D (5 bases). The CDR3 consists of 15 residues. The germline CDR1 and CDR2 sequences are SGHRS and YFSETQ. The germline V and J ends were trimmed by 3 bases and 2 bases, with 12 bases remaining between them. In DNA, the CDR3 is TGCGCCAGCAGCTCAGACGACAGAACCTACAATGAGCAGTTCTTC. The encoded protein is CASSSDDRTYNEQFF.

The chain employs TRBV30 and TRBJ2-3; TRBD2 is a possible D gene (6 bases). Germline-derived CDR1 and CDR2 are GTSNPN and SVGIG (reference sequence). The CDR3 covers 15 residues. The ends were cut back, 1 base at V and 2 bases at J, with 13 bases in the middle. The CDR3 nucleotides are TGTGCCTGGAGTGGAGACGGGGGTCCCACAGATACGCAGTATTTT. Its translation is CAWSGDGGPTDTQYF.

The chain uses TRBV6-5 and TRBJ1-5; 9 positions match TRBD1. Germline-derived CDR1 and CDR2 are MNHEY and SVGAGI. Germline trimming cut 5 bases from V and 4 bases from J; bases unmatched to any gene: 3. There are 14 residues in the CDR3. The CDR3 coding sequence is TGTGCCAGCAGTGACAGGGGGTGGAATCAGCCCCAGCATTTT. Translated: CASSDRGWNQPQHF.

This CDR3 is CASSSMTGDPYEQYF. DNA of the CDR3: TGTGCCAGCAGCTCGATGACAGGGGACCCATACGAGCAGTACTTC. The rearrangement uses TRBV7-9 and TRBJ2-7; 8 bases are shared with TRBD1. Germline CDR1 SEHNR, CDR2 FQNEAQ (reference sequence). The CDR3 has 15 residues. The V and J ends lost 4 bases and 4 bases, in that order; junction bases with no gene match: 9. Full variable domain (rest looked up from reference TRBV7-9 and TRBJ2-7): DTGVSQNPRHKITKRGQNVTFRCDPISEHNRLYWYRQTLGQGPEFLTYFQNEAQLEKSRLLSDRFSAERPKGSFSTLEIQRTEQGDSAMYLCASSSMTGDPYEQYFGPGTRLTVT.

V gene TRBV5-5 combines with J gene TRBJ2-7; D uncertain. Germline CDR1 SGHKS, CDR2 YYEKEE (reference sequence). Trimming took off 2 bases at V and 4 bases at J, with 4 bases between the two ends. The CDR3 is 11 amino acids. CDR3 in DNA: TGTGCCAGCAGCTTAGGTTACGAGCAGTACTTC. Protein sequence: CASSLGYEQYF.

V and J are TRBV5-4 and TRBJ1-5, with D uncertain. The CDR3 has 14 amino acids. The germline CDR1 and CDR2 sequences are SGHNT and YYREEE (reference sequence). With 4 bases removed from V and 7 bases from J, the gap between germline ends came to 15 bases. In nucleotides, the CDR3 is TGTGCCAGCAGCCTGTATCAAAGCGGACAGCCCCAGCATTTT. Its translation is CASSLYQSGQPQHF.

J is TRBJ1-1 and V is TRBV19, with D unresolved. CDR1 and CDR2 (germline): LNHDA, SQIVND (reference sequence). There are 13 residues in the CDR3. The ends were cut back, 5 bases at V and 3 bases at J, with 10 bases in the middle. DNA of the CDR3: TGTGCCAGTAGTTACGGACTCGACACTGAAGCTTTCTTT. Protein product: CASSYGLDTEAFF.

V and J are TRBV10-3 and TRBJ1-1; 8 bases line up with TRBD1. Germline V gene sequence: CDR1 ENHRY, CDR2 SYGVKD. The ends lost 7 bases at V and 3 bases at J; junction bases unmatched: 13. The CDR3 is 16 amino acids. In DNA, the CDR3 is TGTGCCATCACTGAAAGACAGGGGAACGGGGACACTGAAGCTTTCTTT. Its translation: CAITERQGNGDTEAFF.

The chain couples TRBV6-1 to TRBJ2-1, with TRBD1 identical over 7 bases. Germline CDR1 reads MNHNS; CDR2 reads SASEGT. This CDR3 is built from 14 residues. The trim removed 6 bases at V and 7 bases at J, leaving 9 bases unmatched. The CDR3 loop is CASRRKGQLNEQFF. CDR3 DNA: TGTGCCAGCAGAAGAAAGGGACAGCTTAATGAGCAGTTCTTC.

CDR3 amino acids: CASKEVASPYEQYF. The CDR3 DNA follows: TGTGCCAGCAAAGAGGTAGCGTCCCCCTACGAGCAGTACTTC. This chain uses TRBV28 with TRBJ2-7; D is possibly TRBD2 (5 bases). The CDR3 totals 14 residues. V lost 7 bases and J 2 bases, leaving 15 bases between the germline ends. Germline V CDR1 and CDR2: MDHEN, SYDVKM.